A selection of T cell receptor beta chains follows, all from one sample in a study of blood T cell repertoires in COVID-19. Only in-frame clones appear in the TCRdb table, and some are missing; sequencing was by immunoSEQ multiplex PCR. In the table there are tens of thousands of clones, roughly 73% of which are singletons. The specimen sequenced was peripheral blood. The source of these receptors is a human donor in a cohort sampled during active or convalescent COVID-19. The CDR3 runs from the conserved cysteine through the conserved F or W. D genes are given only for firm matches. The listing skips clone size in some rows; elsewhere it reads once, few, many or a size class.

clone size: NA; D gene: TRBD1; J gene: TRBJ1-2; V gene: TRBV5-1; CDR3 DNA: TGCGCCAGCAGCTTGTTGTCAGGGGGCTATGGCTACACCTTC; CDR3 protein: CASSLLSGGYGYTF
clone size: NA; D gene: NA; J gene: TRBJ1-2; V gene: TRBV28; CDR3 DNA: TGTGCCAGCAGTCCCGACACACGAAGCGGCTATGGCTACACCTTC; CDR3 protein: CASSPDTRSGYGYTF
clone size: NA; D gene: TRBD2; J gene: TRBJ2-3; V gene: TRBV6-4; CDR3 DNA: TGTGCCAGCAGTGAGAGGACTAGCGGAGACACAGATACGCAGTATTTT; CDR3 protein: CASSERTSGDTDTQYF
clone size: few; D gene: TRBD2; J gene: TRBJ2-5; V gene: TRBV29-1; CDR3 DNA: TGCAGCGTTGAGTCTAGCGGACAAGAGACCCAGTACTTC; CDR3 protein: CSVESSGQETQYF
clone size: once; D gene: TRBD1; J gene: TRBJ1-2; V gene: TRBV7-9; CDR3 DNA: TGTGCCAGCAGCTTAGGGGGACAGAACCTTGGCTACACCTTC; CDR3 protein: CASSLGGQNLGYTF
clone size: once; D gene: TRBD1; J gene: TRBJ1-1; V gene: TRBV5-1; CDR3 DNA: TGCGCCAGCAGCCAGACAGGGGCCGAGGAGACTGAAGCTTTCTTT; CDR3 protein: CASSQTGAEETEAFF
clone size: once; D gene: NA; J gene: TRBJ2-1; V gene: TRBV7-2; CDR3 DNA: TGTGCCAGCAGCTACGGGACTGCTTTCTACAATGAGCAGTTCTTC; CDR3 protein: CASSYGTAFYNEQFF
clone size: NA; D gene: TRBD2; J gene: TRBJ2-1; V gene: TRBV5-5; CDR3 DNA: TGTGCCAGCAGCTCTCCAGGAGGGACTAACAATGAGCAGTTCTTC; CDR3 protein: CASSSPGGTNNEQFF
clone size: NA; D gene: TRBD1; J gene: TRBJ1-1; V gene: TRBV5-1; CDR3 DNA: TGCGCCAGCAGCGGGACAGGGGGCGCGAACACTGAAGCTTTCTTT; CDR3 protein: CASSGTGGANTEAFF
clone size: NA; D gene: NA; J gene: TRBJ1-3; V gene: TRBV5-4; CDR3 DNA: TGTGCCAGCAGCTTGGAGCAGCCGAGCGCCATATATTTT; CDR3 protein: CASSLEQPSAIYF
clone size: NA; D gene: TRBD1; J gene: TRBJ2-7; V gene: TRBV5-1; CDR3 DNA: TGCGCCAGCAGCTTGGGACAGGGAAACCAGCAGTACTTC; CDR3 protein: CASSLGQGNQQYF
clone size: few; D gene: NA; J gene: TRBJ1-2; V gene: TRBV20-1; CDR3 DNA: TGCAGTGCTAGTTGGGTCGGCAGGGTGGATGGCTACACCTTC; CDR3 protein: CSASWVGRVDGYTF
clone size: once; D gene: TRBD2; J gene: TRBJ2-7; V gene: TRBV7-2; CDR3 DNA: TGTGCCAGCAGCTCTACTAGCGGATCCGGGCTCTACGAGCAGTACTTC; CDR3 protein: CASSSTSGSGLYEQYF
clone size: NA; D gene: NA; J gene: TRBJ1-1; V gene: TRBV6-6; CDR3 DNA: TGTGCCAGCGGTGCCGTGGGGGCCACTGAAGCTTTCTTT; CDR3 protein: CASGAVGATEAFF
clone size: few; D gene: NA; J gene: TRBJ2-1; V gene: TRBV13; CDR3 DNA: TGTGCCAGCAGCTCCTACTCGAACAATGAGCAGTTCTTC; CDR3 protein: CASSSYSNNEQFF
clone size: NA; D gene: NA; J gene: TRBJ1-1; V gene: TRBV6-5; CDR3 DNA: TGTGCCAGCAGTTACTCCAGGGGCCTGAACACTGAAGCTTTCTTT; CDR3 protein: CASSYSRGLNTEAFF
clone size: NA; D gene: NA; J gene: TRBJ2-4; V gene: TRBV18; CDR3 DNA: TGTGCCAGCTCCCAGAACACTATAGCCAAAAACATTCAGTACTTC; CDR3 protein: CASSQNTIAKNIQYF
clone size: once; D gene: TRBD1; J gene: TRBJ2-3; V gene: TRBV4-1; CDR3 DNA: TGCGCCAGCAGCCCTTCCGGGTCGGACAGGGGAATGACAGATACGCAGTATTTT; CDR3 protein: CASSPSGSDRGMTDTQYF
clone size: NA; D gene: NA; J gene: TRBJ2-3; V gene: TRBV3-1/TRBV3-2; CDR3 DNA: TGTGCCAGCAGCCAAGACTACCCAGATACGCAGTATTTT; CDR3 protein: CASSQDYPDTQYF
clone size: NA; D gene: TRBD1; J gene: TRBJ2-1; V gene: TRBV5-6; CDR3 DNA: TGTGCCAGCAGCTCCTTCACCGGGACAGGGGATAGAGATGAGCAGTTCTTC; CDR3 protein: CASSSFTGTGDRDEQFF
clone size: NA; D gene: TRBD1; J gene: TRBJ1-2; V gene: TRBV10-3; CDR3 DNA: TGTGCCATCAGTATTACACCGACAGGGCCCGGGGGCTACACCTTC; CDR3 protein: CAISITPTGPGGYTF
clone size: NA; D gene: NA; J gene: TRBJ1-1; V gene: TRBV12-5; CDR3 DNA: TGTGCTAGTGGTTTGACTCCCCCTCCTCGATGGAACACTGAAGCTTTCTTT; CDR3 protein: CASGLTPPPRWNTEAFF
clone size: NA; D gene: TRBD1; J gene: TRBJ1-1; V gene: TRBV7-9; CDR3 DNA: TGTGCCAGCAGCTTAGCGCGGACAGGTGAAGCTTTCTTT; CDR3 protein: CASSLARTGEAFF
clone size: few; D gene: NA; J gene: TRBJ2-1; V gene: TRBV2; CDR3 DNA: TGTGCCAGCCAAAGTGGGCCCAGTCCAGAAAATGAGCAGTTCTTC; CDR3 protein: CASQSGPSPENEQFF
clone size: once; D gene: TRBD1; J gene: TRBJ1-5; V gene: TRBV18; CDR3 DNA: TGTGCCAGCTCACTAAGGACAGGGGGCAATCAGCCCCAGCATTTT; CDR3 protein: CASSLRTGGNQPQHF
clone size: few; D gene: NA; J gene: TRBJ1-6; V gene: TRBV19; CDR3 DNA: TGTGCCAGTAGTATATTTGTGTCGGGGAATTCACCCCTCCACTTT; CDR3 protein: CASSIFVSGNSPLHF
clone size: NA; D gene: NA; J gene: TRBJ1-1; V gene: TRBV10-2; CDR3 DNA: TGCGCCAGCAGCCACCGGGGACAGAACACTGAAGCTTTCTTT; CDR3 protein: CASSHRGQNTEAFF
clone size: few; D gene: NA; J gene: TRBJ1-3; V gene: TRBV11-2; CDR3 DNA: TGTGCCAGCAGCTTCAGGTTGGGTAACACCATATATTTT; CDR3 protein: CASSFRLGNTIYF
clone size: few; D gene: TRBD1; J gene: TRBJ2-7; V gene: TRBV6-1; CDR3 DNA: TGTGCCAGCAGTGACTTGGACAGGGGCCCTTACTACGAGCAGTACTTC; CDR3 protein: CASSDLDRGPYYEQYF
clone size: NA; D gene: TRBD1; J gene: TRBJ1-1; V gene: TRBV15; CDR3 DNA: TGTGCCACCAGCAGGGGACAGGGCACTGAAGCTTTCTTT; CDR3 protein: CATSRGQGTEAFF
clone size: NA; D gene: NA; J gene: TRBJ1-3; V gene: TRBV19; CDR3 DNA: TGTGCCAGTATCCGAGGCGGCTCTGGAAACACCATATATTTT; CDR3 protein: CASIRGGSGNTIYF
clone size: few; D gene: NA; J gene: TRBJ2-7; V gene: TRBV6-5; CDR3 DNA: TGTGCCAGCACTCCAAGCGGCAGGTTGGGCGAGCAGTACTTC; CDR3 protein: CASTPSGRLGEQYF
clone size: NA; D gene: NA; J gene: TRBJ2-7; V gene: TRBV14; CDR3 DNA: TGTGCCAGCAGCCGAAACAGCGGGTACTCCTACGAGCAGTACTTC; CDR3 protein: CASSRNSGYSYEQYF
clone size: NA; D gene: NA; J gene: TRBJ2-5; V gene: TRBV6-5; CDR3 DNA: TGTGCCAGCCTACAGAGCCTCAATGGAGAGACCCAGTACTTC; CDR3 protein: CASLQSLNGETQYF
clone size: NA; D gene: TRBD1; J gene: TRBJ1-6; V gene: TRBV27; CDR3 DNA: TGTGCCAGCAGCTGGGACAGGGGGAGAAATTCACCCCTCCACTTT; CDR3 protein: CASSWDRGRNSPLHF
clone size: NA; D gene: NA; J gene: TRBJ1-2; V gene: TRBV6-5; CDR3 DNA: TGTGCCAGCAGTTCGACAGGTCCCTATGGCTACACCTTC; CDR3 protein: CASSSTGPYGYTF
clone size: NA; D gene: NA; J gene: TRBJ1-4; V gene: TRBV29-1; CDR3 DNA: TGCAGCGTTTACACAACTAATGAAAAACTGTTTTTT; CDR3 protein: CSVYTTNEKLFF